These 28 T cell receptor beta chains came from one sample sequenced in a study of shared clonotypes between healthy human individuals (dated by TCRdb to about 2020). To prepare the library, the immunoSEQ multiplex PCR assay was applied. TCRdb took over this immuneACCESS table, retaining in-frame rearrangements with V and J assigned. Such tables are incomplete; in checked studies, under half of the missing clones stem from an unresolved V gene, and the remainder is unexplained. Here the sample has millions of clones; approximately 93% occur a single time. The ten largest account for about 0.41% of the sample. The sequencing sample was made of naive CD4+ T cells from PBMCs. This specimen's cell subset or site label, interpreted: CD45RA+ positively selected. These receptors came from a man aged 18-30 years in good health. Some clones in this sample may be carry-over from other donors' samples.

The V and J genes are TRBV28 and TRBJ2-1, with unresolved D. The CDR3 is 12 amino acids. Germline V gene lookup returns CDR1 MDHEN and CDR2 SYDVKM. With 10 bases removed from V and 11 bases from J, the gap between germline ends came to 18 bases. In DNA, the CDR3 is TGTGCCATCAGAGAGGCAGGAAATAAGCAGTTCTTC. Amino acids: CAIREAGNKQFF.

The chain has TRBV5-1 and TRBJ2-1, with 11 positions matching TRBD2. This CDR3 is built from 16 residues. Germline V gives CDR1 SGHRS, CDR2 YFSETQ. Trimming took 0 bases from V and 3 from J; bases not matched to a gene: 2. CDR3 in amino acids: CASSLGGLADYNEQFF. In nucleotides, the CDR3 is TGCGCCAGCAGCTTGGGGGGACTAGCGGACTACAATGAGCAGTTCTTC. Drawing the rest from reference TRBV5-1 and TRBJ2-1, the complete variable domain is KAGVTQTPRYLIKTRGQQVTLSCSPISGHRSVSWYQQTPGQGLQFLFEYFSETQRNKGNFPGRFSGRQFSNSRSEMNVSTLELGDSALYLCASSLGGLADYNEQFFGPGTRLTVL.

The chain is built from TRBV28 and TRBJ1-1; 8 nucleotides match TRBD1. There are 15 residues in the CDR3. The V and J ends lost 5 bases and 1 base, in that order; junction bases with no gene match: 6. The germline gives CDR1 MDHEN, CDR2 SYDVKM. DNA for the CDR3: TGTGCCAGCAGTGGATCGGGACAGGCGAACACTGAAGCTTTCTTT. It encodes CASSGSGQANTEAFF. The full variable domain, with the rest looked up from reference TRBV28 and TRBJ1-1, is DVKVTQSSRYLVKRTGEKVFLECVQDMDHENMFWYRQDPGLGLRLIYFSYDVKMKEKGDIPEGYSVSREKKERFSLILESASTNQTSMYLCASSGSGQANTEAFFGQGTRLTVV.

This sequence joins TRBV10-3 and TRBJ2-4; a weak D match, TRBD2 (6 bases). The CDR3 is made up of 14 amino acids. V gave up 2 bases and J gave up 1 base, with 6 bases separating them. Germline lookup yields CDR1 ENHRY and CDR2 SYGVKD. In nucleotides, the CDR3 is TGTGCCATCAGTGAGGGGGGGGCCAAAAACATTCAGTACTTC. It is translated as CAISEGGAKNIQYF.

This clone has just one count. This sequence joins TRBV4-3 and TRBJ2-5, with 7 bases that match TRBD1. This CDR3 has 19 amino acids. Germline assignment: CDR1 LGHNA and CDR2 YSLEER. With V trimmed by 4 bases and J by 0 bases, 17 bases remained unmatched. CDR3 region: CASSPRYPLPGTDQETQYF. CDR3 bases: TGCGCCAGCAGCCCGAGATACCCCCTCCCTGGGACAGACCAAGAGACCCAGTACTTC.

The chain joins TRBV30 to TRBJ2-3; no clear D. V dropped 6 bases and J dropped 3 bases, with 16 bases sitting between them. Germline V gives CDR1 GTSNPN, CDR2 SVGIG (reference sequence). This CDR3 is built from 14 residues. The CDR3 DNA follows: TGTGCCTGCCAATATTCGGTATGGACAGATACGCAGTATTTT. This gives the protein CACQYSVWTDTQYF.

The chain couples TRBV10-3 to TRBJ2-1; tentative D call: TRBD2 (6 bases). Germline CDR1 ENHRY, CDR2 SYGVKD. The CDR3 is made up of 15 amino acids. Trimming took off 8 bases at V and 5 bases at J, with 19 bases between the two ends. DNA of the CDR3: TGTGCCATCGGGGGGAAGGGGACTGCCAACAATGAGCAGTTCTTC. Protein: CAIGGKGTANNEQFF.

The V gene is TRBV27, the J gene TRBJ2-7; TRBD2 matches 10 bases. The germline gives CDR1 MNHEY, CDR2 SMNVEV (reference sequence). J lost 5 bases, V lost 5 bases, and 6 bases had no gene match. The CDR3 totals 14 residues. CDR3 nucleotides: TGTGCCAGCAGTCAGAGCGGGAGGGTAAACGAGCAGTACTTC. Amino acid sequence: CASSQSGRVNEQYF.

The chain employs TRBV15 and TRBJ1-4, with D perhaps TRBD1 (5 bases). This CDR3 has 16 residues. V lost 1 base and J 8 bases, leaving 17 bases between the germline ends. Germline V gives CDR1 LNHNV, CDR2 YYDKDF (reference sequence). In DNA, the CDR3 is TGTGCCACCAGCAGAGGCGGGACCTCCGGAGGGGAAAAACTGTTTTTT. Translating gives CATSRGGTSGGEKLFF. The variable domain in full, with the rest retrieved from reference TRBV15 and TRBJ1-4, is DAMVIQNPRYQVTQFGKPVTLSCSQTLNHNVMYWYQQKSSQAPKLLFHYYDKDFNNEADTPDNFQSRRPNTSFCFLDIRSPGLGDTAMYLCATSRGGTSGGEKLFFGSGTQLSVL.

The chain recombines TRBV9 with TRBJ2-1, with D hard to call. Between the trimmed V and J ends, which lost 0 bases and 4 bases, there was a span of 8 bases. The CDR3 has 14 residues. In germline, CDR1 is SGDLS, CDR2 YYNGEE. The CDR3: CASSVGNKYNEQFF. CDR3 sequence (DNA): TGTGCCAGCAGCGTAGGAAACAAGTACAATGAGCAGTTCTTC.

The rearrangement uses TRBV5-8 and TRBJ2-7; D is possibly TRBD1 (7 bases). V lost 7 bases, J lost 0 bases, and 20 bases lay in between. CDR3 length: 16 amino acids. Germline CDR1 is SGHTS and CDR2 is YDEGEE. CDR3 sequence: CASGSSGGTASYEQYF. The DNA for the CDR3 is TGTGCCAGCGGCTCGAGTGGAGGGACAGCCTCCTACGAGCAGTACTTC.

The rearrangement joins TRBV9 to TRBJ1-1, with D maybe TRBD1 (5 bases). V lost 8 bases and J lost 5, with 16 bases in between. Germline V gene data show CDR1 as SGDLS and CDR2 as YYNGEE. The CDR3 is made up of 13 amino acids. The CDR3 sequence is CASSGRGATEAFF. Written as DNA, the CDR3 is TGTGCCAGTTCGGGACGCGGGGCTACTGAAGCTTTCTTT.

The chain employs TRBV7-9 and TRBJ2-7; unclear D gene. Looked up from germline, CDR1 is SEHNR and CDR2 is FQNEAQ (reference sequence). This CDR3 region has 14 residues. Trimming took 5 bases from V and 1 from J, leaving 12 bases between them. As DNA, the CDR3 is TGTGCCAGCAGCCTATCTGCGGAGTCCTACGAGCAGTACTTC. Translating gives CASSLSAESYEQYF.

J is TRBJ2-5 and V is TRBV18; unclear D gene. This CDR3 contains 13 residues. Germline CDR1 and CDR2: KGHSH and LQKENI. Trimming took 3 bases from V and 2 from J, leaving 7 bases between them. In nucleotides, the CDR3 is TGTGCCAGCTCACCTACCGAACAAGAGACCCAGTACTTC. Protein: CASSPTEQETQYF.

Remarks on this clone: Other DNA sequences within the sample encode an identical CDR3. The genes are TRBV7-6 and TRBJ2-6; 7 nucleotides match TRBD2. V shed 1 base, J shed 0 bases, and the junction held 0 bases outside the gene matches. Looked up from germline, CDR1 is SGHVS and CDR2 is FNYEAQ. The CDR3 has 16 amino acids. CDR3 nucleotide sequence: TGTGCCAGCAGCTTAGGGGGGGGCTCTGGGGCCAACGTCCTGACTTTC. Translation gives CASSLGGGSGANVLTF.

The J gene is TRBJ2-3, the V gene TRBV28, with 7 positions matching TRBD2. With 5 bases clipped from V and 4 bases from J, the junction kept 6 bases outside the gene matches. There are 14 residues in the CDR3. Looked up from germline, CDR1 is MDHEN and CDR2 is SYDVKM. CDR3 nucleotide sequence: TGTGCCAGCAGTGTGGCGGGAGACGCAGATACGCAGTATTTT. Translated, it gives CASSVAGDADTQYF.

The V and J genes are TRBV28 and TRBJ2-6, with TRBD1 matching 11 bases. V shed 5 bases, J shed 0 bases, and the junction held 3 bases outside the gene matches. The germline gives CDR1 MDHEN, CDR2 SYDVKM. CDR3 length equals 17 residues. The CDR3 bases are TGTGCCAGCAGTCCAGGGACAGGGGGCTCTGGGGCCAACGTCCTGACTTTC. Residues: CASSPGTGGSGANVLTF.

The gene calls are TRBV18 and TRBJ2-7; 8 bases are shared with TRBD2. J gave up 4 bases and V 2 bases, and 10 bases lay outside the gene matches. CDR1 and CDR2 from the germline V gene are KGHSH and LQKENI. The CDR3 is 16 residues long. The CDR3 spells CASSPGRPGTSYEQYF. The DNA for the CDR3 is TGTGCCAGCTCACCAGGGAGACCCGGGACTAGTTACGAGCAGTACTTC.

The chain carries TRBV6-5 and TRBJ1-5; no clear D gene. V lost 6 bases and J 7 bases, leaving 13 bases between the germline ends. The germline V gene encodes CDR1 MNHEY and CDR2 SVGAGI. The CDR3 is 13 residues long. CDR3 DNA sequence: TGTGCCAGCAGCCGCACCGGCGACCAGCCCCAGCATTTT. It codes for CASSRTGDQPQHF.

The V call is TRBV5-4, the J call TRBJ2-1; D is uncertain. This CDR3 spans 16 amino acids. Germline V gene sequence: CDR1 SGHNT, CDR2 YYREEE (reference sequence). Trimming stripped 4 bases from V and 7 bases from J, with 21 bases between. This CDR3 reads CASSPSLRDGRNEQFF. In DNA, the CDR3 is TGTGCCAGCAGCCCGAGTCTTCGAGACGGCCGGAATGAGCAGTTCTTC.

Here the CDR3 reads CARSPGTYYEQYF. The CDR3 DNA is TGTGCCAGGAGCCCCGGGACTTACTACGAGCAGTACTTC. The J gene is TRBJ2-7, the V gene TRBV2; weak D call: TRBD2 (6 bases). The CDR3 runs 13 residues. The V end lost 9 bases, the J end lost 3 bases, and 15 bases lay between the germline ends. Germline loops: CDR1 SNHLY, CDR2 FYNNEI.

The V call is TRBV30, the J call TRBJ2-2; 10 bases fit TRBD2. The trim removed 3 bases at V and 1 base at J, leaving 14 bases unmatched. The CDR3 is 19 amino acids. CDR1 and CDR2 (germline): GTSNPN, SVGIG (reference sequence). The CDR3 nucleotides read TGTGCCTGGAGCTCAAGAGTGGCTAGCGGGAGAGGGAACACCGGGGAGCTGTTTTTT. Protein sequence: CAWSSRVASGRGNTGELFF.

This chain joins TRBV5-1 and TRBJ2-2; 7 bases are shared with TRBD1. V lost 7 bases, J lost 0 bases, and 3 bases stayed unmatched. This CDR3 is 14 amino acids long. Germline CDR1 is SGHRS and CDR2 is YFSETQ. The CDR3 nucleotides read TGCGCCAGCGGGACAGAAACGAACACCGGGGAGCTGTTTTTT. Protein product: CASGTETNTGELFF.

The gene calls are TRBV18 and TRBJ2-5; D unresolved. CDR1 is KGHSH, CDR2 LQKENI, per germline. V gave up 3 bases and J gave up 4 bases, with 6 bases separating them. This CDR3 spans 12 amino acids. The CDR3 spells CASSPTPETQYF. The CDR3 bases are TGTGCCAGCTCACCCACGCCAGAGACCCAGTACTTC.

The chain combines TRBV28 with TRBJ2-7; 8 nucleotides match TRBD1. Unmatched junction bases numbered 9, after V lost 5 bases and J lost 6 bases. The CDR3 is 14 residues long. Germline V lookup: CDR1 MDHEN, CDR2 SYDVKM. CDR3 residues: CASSPTTGVREQYF. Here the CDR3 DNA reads TGTGCCAGCAGTCCAACGACAGGGGTACGCGAGCAGTACTTC. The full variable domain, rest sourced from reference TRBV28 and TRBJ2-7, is DVKVTQSSRYLVKRTGEKVFLECVQDMDHENMFWYRQDPGLGLRLIYFSYDVKMKEKGDIPEGYSVSREKKERFSLILESASTNQTSMYLCASSPTTGVREQYFGPGTRLTVT.

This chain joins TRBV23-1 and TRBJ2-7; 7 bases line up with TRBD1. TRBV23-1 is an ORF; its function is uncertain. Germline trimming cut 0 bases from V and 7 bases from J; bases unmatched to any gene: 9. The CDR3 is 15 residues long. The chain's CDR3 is CASSQSWDSEGEQYF. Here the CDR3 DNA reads TGCGCCAGCAGTCAATCTTGGGACAGCGAAGGGGAGCAGTACTTC.

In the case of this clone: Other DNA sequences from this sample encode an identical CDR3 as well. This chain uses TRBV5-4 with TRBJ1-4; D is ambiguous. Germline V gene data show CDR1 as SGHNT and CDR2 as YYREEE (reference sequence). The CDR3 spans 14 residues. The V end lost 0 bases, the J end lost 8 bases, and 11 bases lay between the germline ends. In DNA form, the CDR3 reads TGTGCCAGCAGCTTGGGGGGTTTAGGAGAAAAACTGTTTTTT. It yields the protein CASSLGGLGEKLFF.

This chain's CDR3 is CASSAQTGNYGYTF. CDR3 bases: TGTGCCAGCAGCGCCCAGACAGGGAACTATGGCTACACCTTC. This chain joins TRBV9 and TRBJ1-2; 7 bases align to TRBD1. Germline loops: CDR1 SGDLS, CDR2 YYNGEE. The V segment lost 3 bases and the J segment 2 bases; nucleotides outside the gene matches: 4. CDR3 length equals 14 residues.